Listed here is a single T cell receptor beta chain. This sample was included in a study of blood T cell repertoires in COVID-19. V was trimmed by 2 bases and J by 2 bases, leaving 7 bases between them. This CDR3 spans 13 amino acids. TCRdb keeps only in-frame clones here, not all; method: immunoSEQ multiplex PCR. The sample has around 270,000 clones; more than 85% are singletons. Material for sequencing was peripheral blood. This TCR came from a man aged 35-49 years with acute or convalescent COVID-19. The chain links TRBV12-3 or TRBV12-4 to TRBJ2-7; TRBD1 is a possible D gene (5 bases). As DNA, the CDR3 is TGTGCCAGCAGTTTACGGACACCCTACGAGCAGTACTTC. It yields the protein CASSLRTPYEQYF.